This is a list of T cell receptor beta chains from one sample in a study of T cells and Merkel cell carcinoma outcomes. The data were produced by immunoSEQ multiplex PCR, yet TCRdb's version contains in-frame clones alone and is incomplete. In the table there are roughly 1,400 clones, approximately 90% of which are singletons. Sequences were obtained from tumor tissue from Merkel cell carcinoma. The receptors were sampled from a human donor with Merkel cell carcinoma. The CDR3 runs from the conserved cysteine through the conserved F or W. Each record gives: V gene, D gene, J gene, CDR3 DNA, CDR3 protein. The D gene is left open where the match is weak.

v_call: TRBV5-5
d_call: -
j_call: TRBJ2-1
cdr3_nt: TGTGCCAGCAGCTTGGCTCTTGCGCCCGCCTTTAATGAGCAGTTCTTC
cdr3_aa: CASSLALAPAFNEQFF

v_call: TRBV5-6
d_call: TRBD2
j_call: TRBJ2-5
cdr3_nt: TGTGCCAGCAGCTTGTACGGGGGGCAAGAGACCCAGTACTTC
cdr3_aa: CASSLYGGQETQYF

v_call: TRBV10-3
d_call: -
j_call: TRBJ1-1
cdr3_nt: TGTGCCATCAGTGACGTCTGGTCCAATGAAGCTTTCTTT
cdr3_aa: CAISDVWSNEAFF

v_call: TRBV15
d_call: -
j_call: TRBJ1-5
cdr3_nt: TGTGCCACCAGCATCAACAGATATAGCAATCAGCCCCAGCATTTT
cdr3_aa: CATSINRYSNQPQHF

v_call: TRBV4-3
d_call: -
j_call: TRBJ1-2
cdr3_nt: TGCGCCAGCAGCCAAGAAACGGGCTTTAACTATGGCTACACCTTC
cdr3_aa: CASSQETGFNYGYTF

v_call: TRBV5-1
d_call: TRBD1
j_call: TRBJ1-3
cdr3_nt: TGCGCCAGCAGCTTGGGGGACAGGGGGTCGGACACCATATATTTT
cdr3_aa: CASSLGDRGSDTIYF

v_call: TRBV30
d_call: TRBD1
j_call: TRBJ1-5
cdr3_nt: TGTGCCTGGAGTACCGGGACAGGCGGCAAGCCCCAGCATTTT
cdr3_aa: CAWSTGTGGKPQHF

v_call: TRBV27
d_call: -
j_call: TRBJ2-7
cdr3_nt: TGTGCCAGCCTGGGGTACCCCTCCTACGAGCAGTACTTC
cdr3_aa: CASLGYPSYEQYF

v_call: TRBV7-9
d_call: TRBD2
j_call: TRBJ2-5
cdr3_nt: TGTGCCAGCAGCTTAGGGGAGCGGGGGGGCCTCGAGACCCAGTACTTC
cdr3_aa: CASSLGERGGLETQYF

v_call: TRBV2
d_call: -
j_call: TRBJ2-1
cdr3_nt: TGTGCCAGCAGTGAAGTGAGGAGCTCCTACAATGAGCAGTTCTTC
cdr3_aa: CASSEVRSSYNEQFF

v_call: TRBV4-1
d_call: -
j_call: TRBJ2-1
cdr3_nt: TGCGCCAGCAGCCAAAGGACAGCCTCTTACAATGAGCAGTTCTTC
cdr3_aa: CASSQRTASYNEQFF

v_call: TRBV5-5
d_call: -
j_call: TRBJ2-2
cdr3_nt: TGTGCCAGCAGCCCCGGGACACCTGGAACCGGGGAGCTGTTTTTT
cdr3_aa: CASSPGTPGTGELFF

v_call: TRBV6-1
d_call: TRBD1
j_call: TRBJ2-3
cdr3_nt: TGTGCCAGCAGTGAATTCGGGACAGGGGGCGAAAGAGATACGCAGTATTTT
cdr3_aa: CASSEFGTGGERDTQYF